This TCR beta chain came from a study of T cells in localized non-small cell lung cancer. Study-level points and caveats: Adjacent lung was found to contain a median approximately 62 of the top 100 tumor clones. With higher T cell density in blood came longer overall survival. Only one tumor region was sequenced, so heterogeneity remains possible. Measurement of T cell clonality placed uninvolved adjacent lung highest, above the level in tumor.

Turning to this clone: Its antigen is as yet unknown. Distinct nucleotide sequences in the sample also encode this CDR3.

The CDR3 consists of 11 residues. Germline V gene data show CDR1 as MDHEN and CDR2 as SYDVKM. Deletions cut 6 bases from V and 8 bases from J, with 10 bases between. TCRdb's table, derived via immunoSEQ multiplex PCR, lists solely in-frame clones and lacks some. The sample includes 45,000 to 65,000 clones, 60% to 85% of them seen just once. This receptor was identified in a woman aged 40 to 75 with stage II lung adenocarcinoma. The chain carries TRBV28 and TRBJ1-2; no firm D call. This specimen consisted of PBMCs, obtained before any cancer treatment. The CDR3 region is CASSRGEGYTF. The CDR3 DNA reads TGTGCCAGCAGCCGCGGGGAAGGCTACACCTTC.